These 20 T cell receptor beta chains came from one sample sequenced in a study of T cell changes during pregnancy in multiple sclerosis. Using immunoSEQ multiplex PCR, the repertoire was profiled, and TCRdb retains in-frame clones only, with some absent. The sample shows 60,000 to 90,000 clones, approximately 91% of them seen only once. The input for sequencing was peripheral blood, taken before pregnancy. These TCRs come from a female donor with multiple sclerosis, enrolled in a pregnancy study.

The chain carries TRBV7-8 and TRBJ2-3; possible D gene TRBD2, 6 bases. Germline V gene lookup returns CDR1 SGHVS and CDR2 FQNEAQ. This CDR3 comprises 13 residues. The V gene lost 1 base and the J gene lost 4 bases, with 6 bases spanning the gap. As DNA, the CDR3 is TGTGCCAGCAGCTTAGGGGGGGCAGATACGCAGTATTTT. Amino acid sequence: CASSLGGADTQYF.

A single count supports this clone. The rearrangement links TRBV11-2 to TRBJ2-7, with 13 bases fitting TRBD2. The CDR3 runs 16 residues. V lost 1 base and J lost 2; bases outside the gene matches: 2. Germline CDR1 is SGHAT and CDR2 is FQNNGV. CDR3 protein: CASSLGLAGGAYEQYF. CDR3 nucleotides: TGTGCCAGCAGCTTAGGACTAGCGGGGGGTGCCTACGAGCAGTACTTC.

This rearrangement joins TRBV7-3 to TRBJ2-1; D is possibly TRBD1 (6 bases). CDR1 and CDR2 (germline): SGHTA, FQGTGA. This CDR3 contains 17 residues. The V gene lost 5 bases and the J gene lost 2 bases, with 19 bases spanning the gap. The CDR3 protein is CASSAQASRGAYNEQFF. The CDR3 region has the DNA TGTGCCAGCAGCGCCCAGGCCAGCAGGGGTGCCTACAATGAGCAGTTCTTC.

CDR3 sequence reads: CASSSKRPESYTYNEQFF. The DNA for the CDR3 is TGTGCCAGCAGCTCAAAGCGCCCGGAGAGTTACACCTACAATGAGCAGTTCTTC. The chain employs TRBV11-2 and TRBJ2-1, with D unclear. Trimming left V 4 bases short and J 2 bases short, with 21 bases between. CDR3 size: 18 residues. Germline V gives CDR1 SGHAT, CDR2 FQNNGV.

The V and J genes are TRBV21-1 and TRBJ2-1; the table's D gene call, TRBD2, was not cross checked with the DNA. TRBV21-1 is classified as a pseudogene. The CDR3 is 13 amino acids. CDR3: CARGGVSYNEQFF. The CDR3, as DNA: TGTGCCAGGGGGGGGGTCTCCTACAATGAGCAGTTCTTC.

The chain couples TRBV4-2 to TRBJ1-2; D possibly corresponds to TRBD1 (5 bases). This CDR3 contains 13 residues. The germline V gene has CDR1 LGHNA and CDR2 YNFKEQ. V was shortened by 2 bases and J by 3 bases, with 7 bases between the two germline ends. CDR3 amino acids: CASSQNRHYGYTF. CDR3 DNA sequence: TGTGCCAGCAGCCAAAACAGGCACTATGGCTACACCTTC.

The chain is built from TRBV5-1 and TRBJ1-4, with TRBD1 matching over 8 bases. The germline CDR1 and CDR2 sequences are SGHRS and YFSETQ. The length of the CDR3 is 18 residues. Trimming removed 2 bases from V and 8 bases from J; junction bases left unmatched: 17. CDR3 in amino acids: CASSFRTGSGEVGEKLFF. DNA for the CDR3: TGCGCCAGCAGCTTCAGGACAGGGAGTGGGGAAGTTGGAGAAAAACTGTTTTTT.

This chain joins TRBV6-5 and TRBJ2-7, with a tentative D call TRBD1 (6 bases). Trimming removed 2 bases at V and 3 bases at J, with 11 bases between. The V gene's germline CDR1 is MNHEY and CDR2 SVGAGI. The CDR3 has 14 residues. The CDR3, as DNA: TGTGCCAGCAGTTACCTCGCAGGGGACTACGAGCAGTACTTC. Amino acid sequence: CASSYLAGDYEQYF.

This sequence joins TRBV7-9 and TRBJ2-2; TRBD1 is a possible D gene (5 bases). The CDR3 length is 15 residues. Germline CDR1 SEHNR, CDR2 FQNEAQ (reference sequence). Trimming pared 5 bases from V and 6 bases from J, leaving 16 bases between. The CDR3 is CASSPAPTGSGELFF. As DNA, the CDR3 is TGTGCCAGCAGCCCCGCGCCAACAGGATCCGGGGAGCTGTTTTTT. Looking up the rest from reference TRBV7-9 and TRBJ2-2 gives the full variable domain: DTGVSQNPRHKITKRGQNVTFRCDPISEHNRLYWYRQTLGQGPEFLTYFQNEAQLEKSRLLSDRFSAERPKGSFSTLEIQRTEQGDSAMYLCASSPAPTGSGELFFGEGSRLTVL.

V usage is TRBV2 and J usage is TRBJ1-5, with TRBD1 as a possible D gene (6 bases). The V end was cut by 5 bases, the J end by 7 bases, with 15 bases between. The CDR3 runs to 14 residues. Germline V gene lookup returns CDR1 SNHLY and CDR2 FYNNEI. CDR3 sequence reads: CASSPEQGGQPQHF. The DNA of the CDR3 is TGTGCCAGCAGTCCCGAGCAAGGGGGACAGCCCCAGCATTTT.

This clone occurred once. V usage is TRBV7-9 and J usage is TRBJ1-2; 7 bases are shared with TRBD1. Germline CDR1 is SEHNR and CDR2 is FQNEAQ (reference sequence). The CDR3 has 13 amino acids. V gave up 6 bases and J gave up 7 bases; unmatched junction bases: 8. The CDR3 loop reads CASSKDRSSGYTF. The DNA of the CDR3 is TGTGCCAGCAGTAAGGACAGGAGTTCTGGCTACACCTTC.

The V call is TRBV28, the J call TRBJ1-2; no firm D call. V was trimmed by 1 base and J by 8 bases, leaving 8 bases between them. The CDR3 contains 12 residues. Per germline, CDR1 MDHEN and CDR2 SYDVKM. In DNA form, the CDR3 reads TGTGCCAGCAGTTTATATGCGAGAGGCTACACCTTC. As protein: CASSLYARGYTF.

V and J are TRBV5-1 and TRBJ2-7; TRBD2 might be the D (5 bases). Per the germline V gene, CDR1 is SGHRS and CDR2 is YFSETQ. With 2 bases removed from V and 7 bases from J, the gap between germline ends came to 10 bases. This CDR3 is built from 12 residues. The CDR3: CASSFHRREQYF. CDR3 in DNA: TGCGCCAGCAGCTTCCACCGGAGGGAGCAGTACTTC. The full variable domain, in which reference TRBV5-1 and TRBJ2-7 provide the parts outside the CDR3, is KAGVTQTPRYLIKTRGQQVTLSCSPISGHRSVSWYQQTPGQGLQFLFEYFSETQRNKGNFPGRFSGRQFSNSRSEMNVSTLELGDSALYLCASSFHRREQYFGPGTRLTVT.

V and J are TRBV7-9 and TRBJ1-1; D is uncertain. The CDR3 totals 11 residues. V gave up 7 bases and J gave up 2 bases, with 5 bases separating them. CDR1 and CDR2 from the germline V gene are SEHNR and FQNEAQ (reference sequence). The CDR3 loop reads CASNKNTEAFF. The CDR3 DNA sequence: TGTGCCAGCAACAAAAACACTGAAGCTTTCTTT.

The genes are TRBV11-1 and TRBJ2-2; 9 bases agree with TRBD1. The CDR3 is 19 amino acids. Unmatched junction bases numbered 13, after V lost 1 base and J lost 4 bases. The germline V gene encodes CDR1 SGHAT and CDR2 FQDESV (reference sequence). CDR3 loop: CASSLGLGQGSGSTGELFF. DNA for the CDR3: TGTGCCAGCAGCTTAGGCCTAGGACAGGGGTCGGGGAGCACCGGGGAGCTGTTTTTT.

The chain is built from TRBV28 and TRBJ2-1; no definite D call. This CDR3 is 13 amino acids long. In germline, CDR1 is MDHEN, CDR2 SYDVKM. Trimming shortened V by 5 bases and J by 0 bases, and 5 bases separated the two germline ends. CDR3 DNA: TGTGCCAGCAGTCCGGGCTCCTACAATGAGCAGTTCTTC. It is translated as CASSPGSYNEQFF.

The gene calls are TRBV6-6 and TRBJ2-1; 8 bases agree with TRBD1. The CDR3 covers 13 residues. J gave up 15 bases and V 1 base, and 8 bases lay outside the gene matches. Germline lookup yields CDR1 MNHNY and CDR2 SVGAGI (reference sequence). The CDR3 DNA follows: TGTGCCAGCAGTTACTTCCCGGGACAGGTTCTGTTCTTC. It specifies CASSYFPGQVLFF.

V usage is TRBV11-2 and J usage is TRBJ2-5; a weak D match, TRBD2 (5 bases). This CDR3 has 14 residues. The V end lost 1 base, the J end lost 5 bases, and 11 bases lay between the germline ends. Germline CDR1 is SGHAT and CDR2 is FQNNGV. For the CDR3, the DNA is TGTGCCAGCAGCTTAGCGCCGGGGTTGGAGACCCAGTACTTC. Protein: CASSLAPGLETQYF.

This clone was observed a single time. The V call is TRBV10-3, the J call TRBJ1-3; the match to TRBD1 covers 9 bases. The CDR3 spans 13 residues. V was clipped by 6 bases and J by 4 bases; unmatched bases: 1. The germline V gene has CDR1 ENHRY and CDR2 SYGVKD. The CDR3 sequence is CAIRGTGGNTIYF. In nucleotides, the CDR3 is TGTGCCATCAGAGGGACAGGGGGAAACACCATATATTTT.

V is TRBV5-1 and J is TRBJ1-4, with unresolved D. The V end was cut by 0 bases, the J end by 7 bases, with 16 bases between. From germline, CDR1 is SGHRS and CDR2 YFSETQ. The CDR3 runs to 16 residues. The CDR3 nucleotides read TGCGCCAGCAGCTTGGGCCTGTCGGGGTTCGGTGAAAAACTGTTTTTT. Its protein is CASSLGLSGFGEKLFF.